This TCR beta chain was identified in a study of shared clonotypes between healthy human individuals. Whole-study context: Per donor, three plates held CD4 naive cells, three held CD4 memory, two held CD8 naive and one held CD8 memory. Study-wide results and caveats: Sample collection involved blood only; tissue repertoires are likely different.

Deep was the level used in running the assay. The protocol was immunoSEQ multiplex PCR, while the TCRdb copy is restricted to in-frame clones and leaves out a portion. The table lists roughly 1 million clones, more than 65% of them singletons. The V gene's germline CDR1 is SGHTA and CDR2 FQGNSA. Trimming stripped 5 bases from V and 5 bases from J, with 15 bases between. The CDR3 extends over 14 amino acids. Comments on this clone: Its antigen is undetermined.

Sequencing was carried out using memory CD4+ T cells sorted from blood. The subset here: CD45RA-negative fraction. This chain uses TRBV7-2 with TRBJ2-5; D perhaps matches TRBD2 (5 bases). The receptor comes from a man aged 18 to 30 in good health. The CDR3 region has the DNA TGTGCCAGCAGCCCCGGACTGCGATCCGAGACCCAGTACTTC. It encodes CASSPGLRSETQYF.